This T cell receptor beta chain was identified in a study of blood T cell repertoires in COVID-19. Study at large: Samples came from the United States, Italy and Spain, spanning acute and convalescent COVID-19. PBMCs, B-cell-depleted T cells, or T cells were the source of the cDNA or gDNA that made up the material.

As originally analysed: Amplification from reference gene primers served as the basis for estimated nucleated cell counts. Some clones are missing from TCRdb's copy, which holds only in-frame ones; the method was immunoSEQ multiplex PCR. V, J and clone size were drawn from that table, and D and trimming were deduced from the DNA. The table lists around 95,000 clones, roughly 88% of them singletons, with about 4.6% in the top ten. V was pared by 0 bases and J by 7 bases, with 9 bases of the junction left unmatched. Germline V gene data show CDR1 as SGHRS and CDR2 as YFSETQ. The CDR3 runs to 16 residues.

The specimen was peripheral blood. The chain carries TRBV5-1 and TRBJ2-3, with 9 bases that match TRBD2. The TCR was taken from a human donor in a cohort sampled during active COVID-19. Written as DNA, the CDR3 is TGCGCCAGCAGCTTGGCCATGGCTAGCGGGGCAAATACGCAGTATTTT. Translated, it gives CASSLAMASGANTQYF.